The following is a TCR beta chain sequence with its context. CDR3 length: 14 residues. CDR1 is MGHRA and CDR2 is YSYEKL in the germline V gene. V lost 1 base and J 5 bases, leaving 8 bases between the germline ends. The data were taken from a study of control samples from healthy donors and cancer patients. Some clones are missing from TCRdb's copy, which holds only in-frame ones; the method was immunoSEQ multiplex PCR. This table holds roughly 55,000 clones, 80% to 95% found once. Sample: PBMCs. This sequence originates from a man aged 35 to 55 with colorectal cancer. The V and J genes are TRBV4-1 and TRBJ2-2, with D perhaps matching TRBD1 (6 bases). CDR3 residues: CASSQGQATGELFF. DNA of the CDR3: TGCGCCAGCAGCCAAGGACAGGCGACCGGGGAGCTGTTTTTT.